This T cell receptor beta chain was retrieved from a study of cytomegalovirus exposure and HLA in healthy donors. The CDR3 contains 13 residues. Germline loops: CDR1 LNHDA, CDR2 SQIVND (reference sequence). The trim removed 8 bases at V and 0 bases at J, leaving 1 base unmatched. The primer mix had 60 Vbeta and 13 Jbeta primers. Profiling relied on immunoSEQ multiplex PCR, and the TCRdb table lists in-frame clones only, not all of them. The sample gives about 160,000 clones, about 72% of which show up once; around 2% is in the top ten. Sequenced: PBMCs. The TCR sequence derives from a man aged 45-65 years in good health and CMV-seropositive. The V gene is TRBV19, the J gene TRBJ2-7, with 10 bases lining up with TRBD2. This CDR3 is CASSSGGSYEQYF. Written as DNA, the CDR3 is TGTGCCAGTTCTAGCGGGGGCTCCTACGAGCAGTACTTC.